The 15 T cell receptor beta chains given below trace back to one sample, sequenced in a study of lymphopenia after photon versus proton radiotherapy. Produced via immunoSEQ multiplex PCR; TCRdb's table is partial and in-frame only. This table has 150,000 to 200,000 clones, 88% appearing once. The material was peripheral blood, obtained from a patient treated with photon-based radiotherapy. The source is a man aged 45 to 65 with gastric cancer.

The chain recombines TRBV19 with TRBJ2-7, with 12 bases identical to TRBD2. There are 18 residues in the CDR3. Germline V gives CDR1 LNHDA, CDR2 SQIVND (reference sequence). J was trimmed by 2 bases and V by 8 bases; bases with no gene match: 16. This CDR3 is CASSDSGTSGLGAYEQYF. CDR3 sequence (DNA): TGTGCCAGTTCTGACTCCGGGACTAGCGGGTTGGGGGCCTACGAGCAGTACTTC.

The J gene is TRBJ2-7, the V gene TRBV4-2; 10 nucleotides align to TRBD1. The germline gives CDR1 LGHNA, CDR2 YNFKEQ. Trimming cost V 3 bases and J 0 bases; bases outside gene matches: 8. The CDR3 is made up of 17 amino acids. CDR3 sequence reads: CASSHGDRGTSSYEQYF. CDR3 coding DNA: TGTGCCAGCAGCCACGGGGACAGGGGAACAAGCTCCTACGAGCAGTACTTC.

On this clone: This sample also contains other DNA sequences that code for the same CDR3. In DNA form, the CDR3 reads TGTGCCATCAGTGAGTCAACCTACGAGCAGTACTTC. Residues: CAISESTYEQYF. V gene TRBV10-3 combines with J gene TRBJ2-7, with unresolved D. Germline V gene lookup returns CDR1 ENHRY and CDR2 SYGVKD. V dropped 0 bases and J dropped 2 bases, with 2 bases sitting between them. This CDR3 is 12 amino acids long.

The chain uses TRBV5-8 and TRBJ2-6; D remains ambiguous. Between the trimmed V and J ends, which lost 1 base and 0 bases, there was a span of 8 bases. Germline V CDR1 and CDR2: SGHTS, YDEGEE. The CDR3 contains 16 residues. The CDR3, as DNA: TGTGCCAGCAGCTTGAGGCAGAGCTCTGGGGCCAACGTCCTGACTTTC. Translating gives CASSLRQSSGANVLTF.

The chain joins TRBV9 to TRBJ1-3; no definite D call. The CDR3 loop spans 15 amino acids. Trimming removed 0 bases at V and 0 bases at J, with 7 bases between. Germline values: CDR1 SGDLS, CDR2 YYNGEE. DNA for the CDR3: TGTGCCAGCAGCGTAGGGAGCAGCTCTGGAAACACCATATATTTT. Translating it yields CASSVGSSSGNTIYF.

V is TRBV7-2 and J is TRBJ2-7, with 7 nucleotides matching TRBD1. The CDR3 totals 16 residues. After removal of 6 bases from V and 2 bases from J, the junction contained 13 bases not matched to a gene. Germline loops: CDR1 SGHTA, CDR2 FQGNSA. The CDR3 nucleotides are TGTGCCAGCAGGCCAACAGGGGCCGCAATCCCCTACGAGCAGTACTTC. Its translation is CASRPTGAAIPYEQYF.

V and J are TRBV27 and TRBJ2-1, with D uncertain. The V and J ends lost 7 bases and 7 bases respectively, with 11 bases between them. CDR3 length equals 12 residues. Germline V lookup: CDR1 MNHEY, CDR2 SMNVEV (reference sequence). CDR3 bases: TGTGCCAGCACAAATATCGGAAATGAGCAGTTCTTC. Residues: CASTNIGNEQFF.

The genes are TRBV7-2 and TRBJ1-2, with D perhaps matching TRBD1 (5 bases). The germline V gene has CDR1 SGHTA and CDR2 FQGNSA. This CDR3 region has 15 residues. The V end was cut by 4 bases, the J end by 4 bases, with 16 bases between. CDR3 coding DNA: TGTGCCAGCAGCTATACAGGAGATCGGGGCTATGGCTACACCTTC. Protein sequence: CASSYTGDRGYGYTF.

DNA of the CDR3: TGTGCCAGCAGCCAAGGTAGGACAGCAACTGACGAAAAACTGTTTTTT. The encoded protein is CASSQGRTATDEKLFF. J is TRBJ1-4 and V is TRBV4-2, with TRBD1 as a possible D gene (6 bases). Per germline, CDR1 LGHNA and CDR2 YNFKEQ. The V gene lost 1 base and the J gene lost 8 bases, with 17 bases spanning the gap. The CDR3 contains 16 residues.

The gene calls are TRBV19 and TRBJ2-7; TRBD1 matches 8 bases. Germline-derived CDR1 and CDR2 are LNHDA and SQIVND (reference sequence). The length of the CDR3 is 16 residues. The V and J ends lost 5 bases and 3 bases, in that order; junction bases with no gene match: 12. The CDR3 sequence: CASSDTGTGLLYEQYF. The CDR3 DNA reads TGTGCCAGTAGTGACACCGGGACAGGCCTCCTCTACGAGCAGTACTTC.

The chain employs TRBV4-2 and TRBJ2-5; D remains unclear. CDR1 and CDR2 from the germline V gene are LGHNA and YNFKEQ. The CDR3 spans 16 residues. Trimming shortened V by 0 bases and J by 5 bases, and 16 bases separated the two germline ends. The CDR3, as DNA: TGTGCCAGCAGCCAAGATTTGAATACCGCATGGGAGACCCAGTACTTC. Its translation: CASSQDLNTAWETQYF.

The genes are TRBV12-5 and TRBJ1-5; D not resolved. The CDR3 consists of 16 residues. Trimming removed 0 bases from V and 1 base from J, with 10 bases in between. Per germline, CDR1 LGHNT and CDR2 FRNRAP. CDR3 nucleotides: TGTGCTAGTGGTTTGGTAACGACTGGGAGCAATCAGCCCCAGCATTTT. Translation gives CASGLVTTGSNQPQHF. Looking up the rest from reference TRBV12-5 and TRBJ1-5 gives the full variable domain: DARVTQTPRHKVTEMGQEVTMRCQPILGHNTVFWYRQTMMQGLELLAYFRNRAPLDDSGMPKDRFSAEMPDATLATLKIQPSEPRDSAVYFCASGLVTTGSNQPQHFGDGTRLSIL.

The chain combines TRBV5-1 with TRBJ2-1; D unresolved. CDR1 is SGHRS and CDR2 is YFSETQ in the germline V gene. The CDR3 is made up of 15 amino acids. V shed 0 bases and J shed 6 bases, with 13 bases lying between them. The CDR3 DNA follows: TGCGCCAGCAGCTTGGCCGTTAGAAGCGCCAATGAGCAGTTCTTC. This sequence encodes CASSLAVRSANEQFF.

In DNA form, the CDR3 reads TGTGCCAGCTACGGAAATGGAAACACCATATATTTT. It translates to CASYGNGNTIYF. This sequence joins TRBV28 and TRBJ1-3, with D unresolved. CDR1 and CDR2 (germline): MDHEN, SYDVKM. Trimming stripped 8 bases from V and 3 bases from J, with 8 bases between. This CDR3 region has 12 residues.

The chain is built from TRBV29-1 and TRBJ2-7; 7 bases match TRBD1. Germline V gene data show CDR1 as SQVTM and CDR2 as ANQGSEA. The CDR3 is 14 residues long. V was pared by 4 bases and J by 5 bases, with 11 bases of the junction left unmatched. CDR3 DNA sequence: TGCAGCGTTGTCCCACAGGGGCGTATCCACGAGCAGTACTTC. It translates to CSVVPQGRIHEQYF.